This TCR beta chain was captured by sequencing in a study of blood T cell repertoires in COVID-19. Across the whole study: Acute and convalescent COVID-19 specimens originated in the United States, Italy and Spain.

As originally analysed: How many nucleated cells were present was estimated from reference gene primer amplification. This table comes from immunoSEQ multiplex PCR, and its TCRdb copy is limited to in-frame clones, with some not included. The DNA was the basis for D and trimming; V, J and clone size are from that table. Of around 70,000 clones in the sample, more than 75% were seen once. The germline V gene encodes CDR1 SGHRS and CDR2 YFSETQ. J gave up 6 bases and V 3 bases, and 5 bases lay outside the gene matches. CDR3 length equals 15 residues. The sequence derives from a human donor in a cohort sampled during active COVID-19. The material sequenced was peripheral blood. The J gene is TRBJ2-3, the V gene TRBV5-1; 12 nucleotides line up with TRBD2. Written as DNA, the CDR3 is TGCGCCAGCAGCTCCTTGACTAGCGGGGGCGATACGCAGTATTTT. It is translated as CASSSLTSGGDTQYF. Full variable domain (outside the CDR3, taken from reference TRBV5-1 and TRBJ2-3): KAGVTQTPRYLIKTRGQQVTLSCSPISGHRSVSWYQQTPGQGLQFLFEYFSETQRNKGNFPGRFSGRQFSNSRSEMNVSTLELGDSALYLCASSSLTSGGDTQYFGPGTRLTVL.